This TCR beta chain was identified in a study of PD-1 blockade in classical Hodgkin lymphoma. The V segment lost 6 bases and the J segment 5 bases; nucleotides outside the gene matches: 4. This CDR3 comprises 14 residues. Germline lookup yields CDR1 SGHVS and CDR2 FQNEAQ. Every patient relapsed after autologous stem cell transplantation, and brentuximab vedotin exposure varied. Assay used: immunoSEQ multiplex PCR; TCRdb lists only in-frame clones, some missing. The data contain 100,000 to 120,000 clones, 89% of them seen just once; the ten biggest clones take up 15% to 20%. The rearrangement uses TRBV7-8 and TRBJ1-3, with 10 bases lining up with TRBD1. This receptor was obtained from a human donor with classical Hodgkin lymphoma. The specimen was peripheral blood mononuclear cells (PBMCs), collected before the second cycle of nivolumab. In DNA form, the CDR3 reads TGTGCCAGCAGGCCCGACAGGGGGCGAAACACCATATATTTT. It translates to CASRPDRGRNTIYF.